The next 14 T cell receptor beta chains were all read from a single sample in a study of B cell selection in AIRE deficiency (dated by TCRdb to 2018 to 2020). For sorting, regulatory T cells were defined as CD4+CD25hiCD127low/negative cells. Receptor amplification or capture employed the immunoSEQ multiplex PCR assay. Imported from immuneACCESS, the table was reduced by TCRdb to in-frame sequences with V and J called. These copies leave out some clones; in studies compared against another copy, an unresolved V gene accounts for under half, and the cause of the remainder is not known. This sample holds under 20,000 clones; roughly 91% were observed only once. About 0.9% of the sample is taken by the ten largest. The material sequenced was CD4+CD25+ Tregs sorted from PBMCs. All receptors come from a human donor in good health.

V is TRBV7-3 and J is TRBJ2-1, with TRBD2 identical over 11 bases. Germline V CDR1 and CDR2: SGHTA, FQGTGA. V was pared by 2 bases and J by 6 bases, with 12 bases of the junction left unmatched. This CDR3 comprises 18 residues. CDR3 coding DNA: TGTGCCAGCAGCTTACGTCCCCTACTAGCGGGAGTTAGCAATGAGCAGTTCTTC. Amino acids: CASSLRPLLAGVSNEQFF.

The V and J genes are TRBV7-9 and TRBJ2-3, with D hard to call. The CDR3 is 11 amino acids. V was clipped by 5 bases and J by 11 bases, with 11 bases between them. Looked up from germline, CDR1 is SEHNR and CDR2 is FQNEAQ (reference sequence). CDR3 bases: TGTGCCAGCAGCACAAGAAAGGGGCAGTATTTT. Amino acids: CASSTRKGQYF. The whole variable domain, remainder taken from reference TRBV7-9 and TRBJ2-3, is DTGVSQNPRHKITKRGQNVTFRCDPISEHNRLYWYRQTLGQGPEFLTYFQNEAQLEKSRLLSDRFSAERPKGSFSTLEIQRTEQGDSAMYLCASSTRKGQYFGPGTRLTVL.

V usage is TRBV7-8 and J usage is TRBJ1-1; D is ambiguous. V lost 4 bases to trimming and J lost 0 bases, with 9 bases between them. CDR1 and CDR2 (germline): SGHVS, FQNEAQ. The CDR3 covers 14 residues. The CDR3 sequence: CASSSQTMNTEAFF. Here the CDR3 DNA reads TGTGCCAGCAGCTCGCAGACCATGAACACTGAAGCTTTCTTT.

The genes are TRBV6-1 and TRBJ2-1; 9 nucleotides line up with TRBD2. The CDR3 has 15 amino acids. The ends lost 6 bases at V and 8 bases at J; junction bases unmatched: 11. The germline V gene encodes CDR1 MNHNS and CDR2 SASEGT. Here the CDR3 DNA reads TGTGCCAGCAGGAGGCGGGCGGGAGGGCCCGATGAGCAGTTCTTC. Encoded protein: CASRRRAGGPDEQFF.

J is TRBJ1-2 and V is TRBV20-1; D is uncertain. V was shortened by 6 bases and J by 3 bases, with 8 bases between the two germline ends. CDR3 length: 11 amino acids. Looked up from germline, CDR1 is DFQATT and CDR2 is SNEGSKA (reference sequence). Here the CDR3 DNA reads TGCAGTGCCGCGGGCCACTATGGCTACACCTTC. Translated, it gives CSAAGHYGYTF.

The chain carries TRBV6-1 and TRBJ1-5; 7 nucleotides match TRBD1. The CDR3 contains 15 residues. Germline V gives CDR1 MNHNS, CDR2 SASEGT. The junction had 8 bases not matched to a gene; V was cut back by 4 bases and J by 5 bases. The CDR3 DNA reads as TGTGCCAGCAGTGGGCGGCAGGGGGACCATCAGCCCCAGCATTTT. Its protein is CASSGRQGDHQPQHF.

The CDR3 reads CASSSTGREQYF. Written as DNA, the CDR3 is TGCGCCAGCAGCTCGACAGGAAGGGAGCAGTACTTC. The V gene is TRBV5-1, the J gene TRBJ2-7; TRBD1 is a possible D gene (6 bases). This CDR3 is 12 amino acids long. The germline gives CDR1 SGHRS, CDR2 YFSETQ. The V and J ends lost 3 bases and 7 bases respectively, with 11 bases between them. The complete variable domain, with remaining parts taken from reference TRBV5-1 and TRBJ2-7, reads KAGVTQTPRYLIKTRGQQVTLSCSPISGHRSVSWYQQTPGQGLQFLFEYFSETQRNKGNFPGRFSGRQFSNSRSEMNVSTLELGDSALYLCASSSTGREQYFGPGTRLTVT.

J is TRBJ2-7 and V is TRBV6-5; no definite D call. V was pared by 8 bases and J by 2 bases, with 10 bases between. CDR3 length: 12 residues. CDR1 is MNHEY and CDR2 is SVGAGI in the germline V gene. The CDR3 coding sequence is TGTGCCAGCCAACGGAATACCTACGAGCAGTACTTC. It encodes CASQRNTYEQYF.

The chain carries TRBV15 and TRBJ2-5; a weak D match, TRBD1 (6 bases). Trimming took off 3 bases at V and 3 bases at J, with 8 bases between the two ends. The CDR3 consists of 13 residues. Looked up from germline, CDR1 is LNHNV and CDR2 is YYDKDF (reference sequence). The CDR3 DNA follows: TGTGCCACCAGCAGGACAGGCGAAGAGACCCAGTACTTC. Amino acids: CATSRTGEETQYF.

The chain has TRBV5-1 and TRBJ2-2; 8 bases are a match to TRBD1. This CDR3 contains 15 residues. CDR1 and CDR2 from the germline V gene are SGHRS and YFSETQ. The ends lost 3 bases at V and 5 bases at J; junction bases unmatched: 6. The CDR3 DNA sequence: TGCGCCAGCAGCTCCACAGGGGGAAGGACCGGGGAGCTGTTTTTT. Translating it yields CASSSTGGRTGELFF.

V usage is TRBV19 and J usage is TRBJ1-2; D is unresolved. CDR1 and CDR2 (germline): LNHDA, SQIVND (reference sequence). Trimming shortened V by 4 bases and J by 5 bases, and 11 bases separated the two germline ends. This CDR3 is built from 13 residues. In DNA, the CDR3 is TGTGCCAGTAGTAGTTTCTGGTCTTATGGCTACACCTTC. As protein: CASSSFWSYGYTF.

This rearrangement joins TRBV5-4 to TRBJ1-4; no clear D. Germline CDR1 reads SGHNT; CDR2 reads YYREEE (reference sequence). Trimming left V 0 bases short and J 0 bases short, with 6 bases between. The CDR3 consists of 15 residues. Written as DNA, the CDR3 is TGTGCCAGCAGCTTGGGTGGGTCAACTAATGAAAAACTGTTTTTT. It encodes CASSLGGSTNEKLFF.

This chain joins TRBV18 and TRBJ1-1, with unresolved D. The germline V gene encodes CDR1 KGHSH and CDR2 LQKENI. V lost 3 bases and J lost 7, with 6 bases in between. The CDR3 runs to 11 residues. The CDR3 spells CASSPAGEAFF. Here the CDR3 DNA reads TGTGCCAGCTCACCCGCAGGTGAAGCTTTCTTT. The complete variable domain, with remaining parts taken from reference TRBV18 and TRBJ1-1, reads NAGVMQNPRHLVRRRGQEARLRCSPMKGHSHVYWYRQLPEEGLKFMVYLQKENIIDESGMPKERFSAEFPKEGPSILRIQQVVRGDSAAYFCASSPAGEAFFGQGTRLTVV.

The table lists this clone with a few counts. V usage is TRBV7-9 and J usage is TRBJ2-2; no clear D. V lost 6 bases and J 2 bases, leaving 1 base between the germline ends. The CDR3 has 11 amino acids. The germline V gene encodes CDR1 SEHNR and CDR2 FQNEAQ (reference sequence). The CDR3 region is CASSNTGELFF. The DNA of the CDR3 is TGTGCCAGCAGTAACACCGGGGAGCTGTTTTTT.